These 4 T cell receptor beta chains were sequenced from one sample in a study of T cells after yellow fever vaccination. TCRdb called the 5' RACE reads again in MiXCR, with one record for every CDR3 protein. The sample lists about 580,000 distinct CDR3 sequences, around 17% occurring once. The sequencing used PBMCs, collected 5 to 6 days after the first yellow fever vaccination. The receptors here all came from a man between 18 and 29 years old who received the YFV17D yellow fever vaccine.

This clonotype was counted a few times. The gene calls are TRBV5-1 and TRBJ1-1; possible D gene TRBD1, 6 bases. V lost 0 bases to trimming and J lost 10 bases, with 19 bases between them. The CDR3 sequence is 15 residues long. Germline V lookup: CDR1 SGHRS, CDR2 YFSETQ. In DNA form, the CDR3 reads TGCGCCAGCAGCTTGGCCGAGACAGGCGGCTTTGTAGCTTTCTTT. Translated: CASSLAETGGFVAFF.

The rearrangement uses TRBV10-3 and TRBJ1-3, with TRBD1 matching over 7 bases. V trimming: 6 bases; J trimming: 0 bases; junction bases outside the gene matches: 5. The CDR3 totals 15 residues. The germline gives CDR1 ENHRY, CDR2 SYGVKD. The CDR3 bases are TGTGCCATCAGAGGCGGGGACAGCTCTGGAAACACCATATATTTT. The encoded protein is CAIRGGDSSGNTIYF.

The J gene is TRBJ1-4, the V gene TRBV2; no clear D gene. The CDR3 covers 14 residues. The V end was cut by 3 bases, the J end by 3 bases, with 8 bases between. Germline V lookup: CDR1 SNHLY, CDR2 FYNNEI. The CDR3 loop reads CASSERQSNEKLFF. The CDR3 bases are TGTGCCAGCAGTGAGCGGCAGTCTAATGAAAAACTGTTTTTT.

This sequence joins TRBV7-3 and TRBJ1-1; 8 bases map to TRBD1. CDR3 length equals 15 residues. CDR1 and CDR2 (germline): SGHTA, FQGTGA. J was trimmed by 1 base and V by 5 bases; bases with no gene match: 6. The CDR3 region has the DNA TGTGCCAGCAGCAGCGGACAGGGTCCGAACACTGAAGCTTTCTTT. Translation gives CASSSGQGPNTEAFF.